This entry is about one T cell receptor (beta chain). No cognate antigen has been identified for it. No base qualities exist here, and no much larger clone lies one base off it. This sample was taken from a study of Ad26.COV2.S vaccination and SARS-CoV-2 variants (dated by TCRdb to the early 2020s). Study-wide context: Donors in the vaccine arm were drawn from COV1001, a phase I-IIa trial of Ad26.COV2.S in healthy adults that was multicentre, randomized, double-blind and placebo-controlled. Ad26.COV2.S was administered intramuscularly at a dose of 5x10^10 or 1x10^11 viral particles, either as one shot or as two shots given 56 days apart. The specificity and breadth of SARS-CoV-2-reactive T cell receptors after Ad26.COV2.S vaccination were assessed by TCRbeta repertoire sequencing. A total of 32 samples were included in the TCR-sequenced set, comprising around 20 Ad26.COV2.S vaccine recipients, 5 placebo recipients and 8 SARS-CoV-2 convalescent individuals. Participants in the trial were split at random into five groups of five each, receiving low-dose or high-dose Ad26.COV2.S once or twice, or else placebo on both occasions. Blinding of investigators to trial group allocation was maintained during experiments and outcome assessment. What the research found in general, with its limitations: Ad26.COV2.S recipients had higher spike-specific TCR breadth than placebo recipients (P = 0.0014). Substantial breadth of spike-specific CD8+ and CD4+ T cell responses was reported after vaccination. The study lacked the statistical power to compare responses across vaccine doses or regimens. Vaccine and placebo recipients had similar non-spike TCR breadth, a finding consistent with the vaccine containing only spike. It was noted by the authors that total T cell responses may have been underestimated by the TCR breadth and depth analyses.

The junction carries 13 bases between V and J, which are trimmed by 5 bases and 9 bases respectively. The CDR3, from cysteine to phenylalanine, totals 12 residues. Only the CDR3 DNA stays, 36 bases, in frame from base 1. Reading the label with the study, this specimen's treatment or condition is: some 20 received Ad26.COV2.S at low or high dose, single or two shots; about 5 received placebo; per-sample allocation not given. Repertoires of vaccine and placebo recipients were sequenced from samples taken on day 63 after the first injection. Cohort 1b enrolled 20 to 30 adults aged 18-55 years at a single site in Boston, USA, between 29 July and 7 August 2020. Ad26.COV2.S was a replication-incompetent adenovirus type 26 vector that expressed a prefusion-stabilized SARS-CoV-2 spike protein derived from the original Wuhan strain. The immunoSEQ Assay was used to sequence TCRbeta CDR3 regions. After extraction, genomic DNA underwent amplification by bias-controlled multiplex PCR, followed by high-throughput sequencing. In the source study's methods: To quantify the absolute abundance of every unique TCRbeta CDR3 region, sequences were collapsed and filtered. T cell fraction was estimated by normalization of TCRbeta template counts to usable DNA, with usable DNA being measured through amplification of reference genes present in all nucleated cells. Repertoire TCRs were annotated as SARS-CoV-2-specific by exact matching of V gene, CDR3 amino acid sequence and J gene to a known reactive TCR set. The reference SARS-CoV-2 TCR set came from MIRA and was filtered for enrichment in COVID-19-positive ImmuneCODE repertoires, removing public or cross-reactive TCRs. Drawing on the MIRA antigens, annotated TCRs were analysed further at the level of specific ORF or position within ORF. Breadth was defined as the number of annotated unique rearrangements divided by the total number of unique productive rearrangements, and depth was defined as the summed frequency of the annotated unique rearrangements. TCR breadth was compared between groups using two-sided Wilcoxon rank-sum tests. Sourced from immuneACCESS, this table was stored by TCRdb with only in-frame sequences that have V and J called. A share of the clones is absent; for the studies checked, an unresolved V gene accounts for under half, and the remainder has no known explanation. The V and J calls and clone size come from that table; D and trimming were worked out from the DNA. This sample is represented by some 410,000 clones; 80% to 95% of them were singletons. The ten largest make up more than 1.5% of the sample.

In this chain, TRBV12-3 or TRBV12-4 is recombined with TRBJ2-5; the D gene identity is not certain. The source material was peripheral blood, sampled in a trial of Ad26.COV2.S vaccine versus placebo. The clonotype originates from a person between 18 and 59 years old who received the Ad26.COV2.S COVID-19 vaccine or a placebo. The CDR3 region: CASSPSRWAQYF. The sequence in DNA is TGTGCCAGCAGTCCGTCGCGGTGGGCCCAGTACTTC.